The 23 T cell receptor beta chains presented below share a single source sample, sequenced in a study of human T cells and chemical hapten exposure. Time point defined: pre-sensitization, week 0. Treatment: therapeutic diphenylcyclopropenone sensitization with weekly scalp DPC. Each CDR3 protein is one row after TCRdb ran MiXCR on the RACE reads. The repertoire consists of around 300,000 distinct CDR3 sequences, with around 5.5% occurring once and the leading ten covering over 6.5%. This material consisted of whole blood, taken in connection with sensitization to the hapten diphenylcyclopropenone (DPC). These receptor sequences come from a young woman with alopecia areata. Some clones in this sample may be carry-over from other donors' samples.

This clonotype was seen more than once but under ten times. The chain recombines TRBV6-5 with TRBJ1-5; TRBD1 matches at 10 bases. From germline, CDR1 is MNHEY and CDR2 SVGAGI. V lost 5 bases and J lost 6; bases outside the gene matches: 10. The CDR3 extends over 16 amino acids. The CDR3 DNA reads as TGTGCCAGCAGTAGAACCGGGACAGGGGTCACTCAGCCCCAGCATTTT. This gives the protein CASSRTGTGVTQPQHF.

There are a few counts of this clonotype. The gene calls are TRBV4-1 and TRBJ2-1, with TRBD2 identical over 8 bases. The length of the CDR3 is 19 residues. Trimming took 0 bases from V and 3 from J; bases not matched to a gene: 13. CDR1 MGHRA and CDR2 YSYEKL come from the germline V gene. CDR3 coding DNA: TGCGCCAGCAGCCAAGATCCAGCGGGGGCACCTGAATACTACAATGAGCAGTTCTTC. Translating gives CASSQDPAGAPEYYNEQFF.

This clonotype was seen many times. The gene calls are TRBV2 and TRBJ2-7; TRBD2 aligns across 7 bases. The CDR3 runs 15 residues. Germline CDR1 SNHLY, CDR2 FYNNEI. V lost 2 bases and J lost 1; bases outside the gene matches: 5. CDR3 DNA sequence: TGTGCCAGCAGTGAAAACTCGGGGGGTTCCTACGAGCAGTACTTC. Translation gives CASSENSGGSYEQYF.

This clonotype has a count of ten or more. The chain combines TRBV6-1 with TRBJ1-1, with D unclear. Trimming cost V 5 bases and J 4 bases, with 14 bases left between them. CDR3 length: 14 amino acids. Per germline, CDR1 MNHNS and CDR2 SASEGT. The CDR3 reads CASSFVGMSTEAFF. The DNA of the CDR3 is TGTGCCAGCAGTTTTGTGGGGATGAGCACTGAAGCTTTCTTT.

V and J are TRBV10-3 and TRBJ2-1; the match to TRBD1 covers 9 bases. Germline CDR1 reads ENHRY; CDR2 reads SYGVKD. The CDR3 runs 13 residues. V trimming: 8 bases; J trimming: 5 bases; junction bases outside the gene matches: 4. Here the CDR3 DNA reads TGTGCCATCCAGCGGGACAGGGACAATGAGCAGTTCTTC. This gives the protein CAIQRDRDNEQFF.

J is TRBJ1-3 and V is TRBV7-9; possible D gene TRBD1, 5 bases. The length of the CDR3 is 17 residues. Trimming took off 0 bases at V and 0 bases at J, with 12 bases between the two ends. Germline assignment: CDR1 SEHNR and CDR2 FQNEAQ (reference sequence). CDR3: CASSLAGDRHSGNTIYF. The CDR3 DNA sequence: TGTGCCAGCAGCTTAGCTGGTGACAGACACTCTGGAAACACCATATATTTT.

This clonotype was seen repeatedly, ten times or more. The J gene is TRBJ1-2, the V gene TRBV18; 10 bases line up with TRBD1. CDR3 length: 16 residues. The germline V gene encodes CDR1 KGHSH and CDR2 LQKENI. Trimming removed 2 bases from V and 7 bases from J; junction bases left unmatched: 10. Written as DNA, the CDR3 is TGTGCCAGCTCACCATCTGAGACAGGGGGCGCCGGTGGCTACACCTTC. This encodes CASSPSETGGAGGYTF.

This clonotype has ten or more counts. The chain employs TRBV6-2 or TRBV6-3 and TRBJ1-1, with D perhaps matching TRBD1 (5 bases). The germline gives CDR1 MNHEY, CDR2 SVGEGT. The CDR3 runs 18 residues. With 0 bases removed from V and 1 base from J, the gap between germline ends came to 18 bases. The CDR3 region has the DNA TGTGCCAGCAGTTACTCGGCGGGGCGCGTTTTCACGAACACTGAAGCTTTCTTT. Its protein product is CASSYSAGRVFTNTEAFF.

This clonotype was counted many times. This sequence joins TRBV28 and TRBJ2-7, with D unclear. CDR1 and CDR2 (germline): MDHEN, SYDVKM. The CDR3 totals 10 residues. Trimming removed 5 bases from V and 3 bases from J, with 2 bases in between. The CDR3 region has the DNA TGTGCCAGCAGTGACTACGAGCAGTACTTC. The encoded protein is CASSDYEQYF.

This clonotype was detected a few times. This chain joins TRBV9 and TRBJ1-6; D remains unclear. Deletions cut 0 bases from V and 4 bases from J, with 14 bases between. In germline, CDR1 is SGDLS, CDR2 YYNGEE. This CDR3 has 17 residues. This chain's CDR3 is CASSVAGQSTYNSPLHF. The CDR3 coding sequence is TGTGCCAGCAGCGTAGCTGGGCAGTCCACATATAATTCACCCCTCCACTTT.

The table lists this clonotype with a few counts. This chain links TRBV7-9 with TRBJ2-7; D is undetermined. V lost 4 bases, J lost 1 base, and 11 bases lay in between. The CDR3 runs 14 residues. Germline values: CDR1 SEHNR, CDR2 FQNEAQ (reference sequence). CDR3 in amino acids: CASSSTYRSYEQYF. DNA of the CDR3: TGTGCCAGCAGCTCAACCTATAGGTCCTACGAGCAGTACTTC.

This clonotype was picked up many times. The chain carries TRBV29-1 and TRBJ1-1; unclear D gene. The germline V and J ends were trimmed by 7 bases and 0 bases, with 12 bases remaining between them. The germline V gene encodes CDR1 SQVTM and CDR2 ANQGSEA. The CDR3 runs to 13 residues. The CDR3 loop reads CSARDGLNTEAFF. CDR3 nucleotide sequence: TGCAGCGCCAGAGACGGACTGAACACTGAAGCTTTCTTT. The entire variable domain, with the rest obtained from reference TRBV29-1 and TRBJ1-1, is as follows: SAVISQKPSRDICQRGTSLTIQCQVDSQVTMMFWYRQQPGQSLTLIATANQGSEATYESGFVIDKFPISRPNLTFSTLTVSNMSPEDSSIYLCSARDGLNTEAFFGQGTRLTVV.

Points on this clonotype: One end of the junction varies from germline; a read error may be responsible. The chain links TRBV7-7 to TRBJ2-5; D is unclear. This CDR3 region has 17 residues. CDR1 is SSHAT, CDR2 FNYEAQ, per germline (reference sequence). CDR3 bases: TGTGCTAGCAGCTTAGCTCCGGGTAGACCCGCCAAAGAGACCCAGTACTTC. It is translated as CASSLAPGRPAKETQYF.

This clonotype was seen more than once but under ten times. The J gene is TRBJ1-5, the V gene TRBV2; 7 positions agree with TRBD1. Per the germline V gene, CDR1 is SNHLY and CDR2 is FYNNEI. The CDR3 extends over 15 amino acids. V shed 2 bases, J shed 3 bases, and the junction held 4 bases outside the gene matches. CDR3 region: CASSEQDRVNQPQHF. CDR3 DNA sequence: TGTGCCAGCAGTGAACAAGACAGGGTCAATCAGCCCCAGCATTTT.

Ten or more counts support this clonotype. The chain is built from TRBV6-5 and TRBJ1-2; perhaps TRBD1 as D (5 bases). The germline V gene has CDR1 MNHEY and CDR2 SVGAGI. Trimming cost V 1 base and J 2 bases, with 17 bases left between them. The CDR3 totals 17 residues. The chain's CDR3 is CASSYFSGGGLNYGYTF. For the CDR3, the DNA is TGTGCCAGCAGTTACTTTAGTGGGGGAGGCCTCAACTATGGCTACACCTTC.

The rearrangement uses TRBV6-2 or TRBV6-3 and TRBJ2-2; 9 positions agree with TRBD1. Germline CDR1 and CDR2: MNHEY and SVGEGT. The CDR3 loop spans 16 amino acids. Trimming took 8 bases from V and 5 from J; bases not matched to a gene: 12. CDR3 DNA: TGTGCCAGCCTTAACCGGACAGGGGCGAGGACCGGGGAGCTGTTTTTT. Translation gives CASLNRTGARTGELFF.

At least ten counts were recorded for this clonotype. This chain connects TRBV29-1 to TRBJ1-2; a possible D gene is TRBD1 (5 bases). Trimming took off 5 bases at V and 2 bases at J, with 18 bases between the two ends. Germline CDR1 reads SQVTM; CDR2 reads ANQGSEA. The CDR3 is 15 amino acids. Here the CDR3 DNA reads TGCAGCGTTAATGTAGCAGGGAGTTTCAACTATGGCTACACCTTC. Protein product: CSVNVAGSFNYGYTF.

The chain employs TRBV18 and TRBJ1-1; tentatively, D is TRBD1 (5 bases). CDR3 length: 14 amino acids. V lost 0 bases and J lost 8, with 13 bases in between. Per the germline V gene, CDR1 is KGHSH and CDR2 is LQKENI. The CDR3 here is CASSPPEGRDEAFF. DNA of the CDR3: TGTGCCAGCTCACCACCGGAGGGAAGGGACGAAGCTTTCTTT.

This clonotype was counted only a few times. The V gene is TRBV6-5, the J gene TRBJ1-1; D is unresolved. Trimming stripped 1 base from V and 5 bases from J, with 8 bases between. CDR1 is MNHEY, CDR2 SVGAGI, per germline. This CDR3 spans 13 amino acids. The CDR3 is CASSYYPRTEAFF. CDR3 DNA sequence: TGTGCCAGCAGTTACTACCCACGGACTGAAGCTTTCTTT.

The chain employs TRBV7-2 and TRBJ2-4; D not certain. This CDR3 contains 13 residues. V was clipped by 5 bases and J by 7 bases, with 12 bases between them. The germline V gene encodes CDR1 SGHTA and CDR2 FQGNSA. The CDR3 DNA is TGTGCCAGCAGCCCAGGTGGGGTGAACATTCAGTACTTC. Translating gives CASSPGGVNIQYF.

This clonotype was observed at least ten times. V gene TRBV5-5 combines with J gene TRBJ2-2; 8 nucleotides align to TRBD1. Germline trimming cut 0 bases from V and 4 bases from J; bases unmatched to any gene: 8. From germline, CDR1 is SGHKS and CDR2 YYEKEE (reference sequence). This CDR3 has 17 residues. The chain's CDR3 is CASSLDRGAVGTGELFF. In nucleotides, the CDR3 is TGTGCCAGCAGCTTGGACAGGGGGGCGGTCGGCACCGGGGAGCTGTTTTTT.

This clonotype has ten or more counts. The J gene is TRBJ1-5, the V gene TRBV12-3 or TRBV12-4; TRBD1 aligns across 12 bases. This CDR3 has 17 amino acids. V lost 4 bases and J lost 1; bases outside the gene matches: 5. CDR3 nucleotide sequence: TGTGCCAGCAGTTCCGGGACAGGGGGCCGGAGCAATCAGCCCCAGCATTTT. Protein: CASSSGTGGRSNQPQHF.

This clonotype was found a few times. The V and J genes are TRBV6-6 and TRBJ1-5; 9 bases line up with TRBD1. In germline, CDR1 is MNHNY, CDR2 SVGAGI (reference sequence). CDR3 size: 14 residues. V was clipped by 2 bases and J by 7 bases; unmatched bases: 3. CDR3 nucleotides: TGTGCCAGCAGTTACCGGGACAGGGACCAGCCCCAGCATTTT. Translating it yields CASSYRDRDQPQHF.